The 22 T cell receptor beta chains presented below share a single source sample, sequenced in a study of spatial heterogeneity in lung cancer. Time point reported: sample taken at primary tumor resection. Frozen PBMC, nontumor lung or tumor provided whole RNA, which was sequenced unsorted. MiXCR, applied by TCRdb to the 5' RACE reads, yields one record per CDR3 protein. The sample lists around 2,900 distinct CDR3 sequences; roughly 40% were seen once. The input for sequencing was PBMCs, taken at surgery. The receptor source for this set is a male donor with early-stage non-small cell lung cancer.

The V call is TRBV20-1, the J call TRBJ2-7; D gene ambiguous. Trimming cost V 0 bases and J 0 bases, with 15 bases left between them. The CDR3 runs to 16 residues. Germline loops: CDR1 DFQATT, CDR2 SNEGSKA (reference sequence). The CDR3 region is CSARDLGPNFSYEQYF. In nucleotides, the CDR3 is TGCAGTGCTAGAGATCTCGGGCCCAACTTCTCCTACGAGCAGTACTTC.

The chain recombines TRBV6-5 with TRBJ2-1, with 11 bases that match TRBD2. CDR1 MNHEY and CDR2 SVGAGI come from the germline V gene. The CDR3 length is 16 residues. V lost 6 bases to trimming and J lost 0 bases; unmatched junction nucleotides: 4. The CDR3 reads CASRPLAGDSYNEQFF. In DNA form, the CDR3 reads TGTGCCAGCAGGCCACTAGCGGGGGACTCCTACAATGAGCAGTTCTTC.

The chain employs TRBV2 and TRBJ2-3; 13 nucleotides match TRBD2. The CDR3 is made up of 12 amino acids. Germline assignment: CDR1 SNHLY and CDR2 FYNNEI. V lost 10 bases and J lost 14; bases outside the gene matches: 9. The CDR3 spells CATGTSGIERYF. The CDR3 nucleotides are TGTGCCACCGGGACTAGCGGGATCGAAAGGTATTTT.

V usage is TRBV19 and J usage is TRBJ2-5, with 11 bases lining up with TRBD2. Germline-derived CDR1 and CDR2 are LNHDA and SQIVND (reference sequence). V lost 1 base, J lost 4 bases, and 8 bases stayed unmatched. This CDR3 is 17 amino acids long. This CDR3 is CASSIAILAGGGETQYF. CDR3 DNA sequence: TGTGCCAGTAGTATAGCCATCCTAGCGGGAGGAGGAGAGACCCAGTACTTC.

J is TRBJ2-1 and V is TRBV5-1, with 10 bases that match TRBD1. The CDR3 totals 15 residues. Germline values: CDR1 SGHRS, CDR2 YFSETQ. The ends lost 4 bases at V and 5 bases at J; junction bases unmatched: 6. The CDR3 loop is CASSPRQGADNEQFF. DNA of the CDR3: TGCGCCAGCAGCCCCAGACAGGGGGCAGACAATGAGCAGTTCTTC. Filled out from reference TRBV5-1 and TRBJ2-1, the complete variable domain reads KAGVTQTPRYLIKTRGQQVTLSCSPISGHRSVSWYQQTPGQGLQFLFEYFSETQRNKGNFPGRFSGRQFSNSRSEMNVSTLELGDSALYLCASSPRQGADNEQFFGPGTRLTVL.

V is TRBV5-1 and J is TRBJ2-2, with D perhaps matching TRBD2 (5 bases). This CDR3 region has 14 residues. V lost 7 bases and J 1 base, leaving 11 bases between the germline ends. Germline V gene data show CDR1 as SGHRS and CDR2 as YFSETQ. The CDR3 region has the DNA TGCGCCAGCGCTGGTGGAGGGAACACCGGGGAGCTGTTTTTT. Amino acid sequence: CASAGGGNTGELFF.

This clonotype is medium-sized (0.01 to 0.1%) by share. The chain carries TRBV7-3 and TRBJ2-7, with 11 bases that match TRBD2. The V gene's germline CDR1 is SGHTA and CDR2 FQGTGA. CDR3 length equals 15 residues. V lost 5 bases, J lost 1 base, and 4 bases stayed unmatched. The CDR3 sequence is CASSVSGGASYEQYF. CDR3 DNA: TGTGCCAGCAGCGTTAGCGGGGGGGCGTCCTACGAGCAGTACTTC.

This rearrangement joins TRBV20-1 to TRBJ2-1; D possibly matches TRBD1 or TRBD2 (6 bases each). The CDR3 has 14 residues. Germline V gene sequence: CDR1 DFQATT, CDR2 SNEGSKA (reference sequence). The V end was cut by 8 bases, the J end by 5 bases, with 19 bases between. In nucleotides, the CDR3 is TGCAGTCACGACATAGGGGGGACCCACAATGAGCAGTTCTTC. This sequence encodes CSHDIGGTHNEQFF.

J is TRBJ2-7 and V is TRBV27; a weak D match, TRBD1 (6 bases). Germline CDR1 reads MNHEY; CDR2 reads SMNVEV (reference sequence). The V gene lost 8 bases and the J gene lost 4 bases, with 12 bases spanning the gap. The CDR3 is 12 residues long. CDR3 sequence: CASQTGSYEQYF. For the CDR3, the DNA is TGTGCCAGCCAGACAGGTTCTTACGAGCAGTACTTC.

The genes are TRBV6-2 or TRBV6-3 and TRBJ2-1; the D gene is possibly TRBD2 (5 bases). Trimming shortened V by 5 bases and J by 6 bases, and 14 bases separated the two germline ends. The CDR3 runs 14 residues. Germline CDR1 MNHEY, CDR2 SVGEGT. CDR3 bases: TGTGCCAGCAGTGGGTCAGGACTCTTCAATGAGCAGTTCTTC. Translation gives CASSGSGLFNEQFF.

This clonotype is labeled medium-sized (0.01 to 0.1%). This rearrangement joins TRBV20-1 to TRBJ2-1, with 12 bases aligning to TRBD2. The CDR3 is made up of 13 amino acids. V dropped 7 bases and J dropped 5; count of bases not matched to a gene: 3. Germline V gene sequence: CDR1 DFQATT, CDR2 SNEGSKA (reference sequence). The CDR3 DNA reads as TGCAGTGTGACTAGCGGGAGTCACAATGAGCAGTTCTTC. It yields the protein CSVTSGSHNEQFF.

This clonotype has more than one count but fewer than ten. This chain joins TRBV9 and TRBJ2-7; the D gene is possibly TRBD2 (6 bases). V was shortened by 3 bases and J by 3 bases, with 13 bases between the two germline ends. Germline V gene data show CDR1 as SGDLS and CDR2 as YYNGEE. CDR3 length: 14 amino acids. The CDR3 bases are TGTGCCAGCAGCGCCGGGAGAGGAGGCTACGAGCAGTACTTC. Residues: CASSAGRGGYEQYF. The whole variable domain, filled in from reference TRBV9 and TRBJ2-7, reads DSGVTQTPKHLITATGQRVTLRCSPRSGDLSVYWYQQSLDQGLQFLIQYYNGEERAKGNILERFSAQQFPDLHSELNLSSLELGDSALYFCASSAGRGGYEQYFGPGTRLTVT.

The chain uses TRBV7-9 and TRBJ2-3, with 9 bases lining up with TRBD2. V was pared by 1 base and J by 6 bases, with 5 bases of the junction left unmatched. Per the germline V gene, CDR1 is SEHNR and CDR2 is FQNEAQ (reference sequence). CDR3 length equals 15 residues. The CDR3 DNA follows: TGTGCCAGCAGCTTAGGCGGGGGGGCCACCGATACGCAGTATTTT. Translation gives CASSLGGGATDTQYF.

The chain combines TRBV24-1 with TRBJ2-3; 7 bases fit TRBD1. Germline loops: CDR1 KGHDR, CDR2 SFDVKD. V shed 6 bases, J shed 2 bases, and the junction held 10 bases outside the gene matches. There are 16 residues in the CDR3. This CDR3 reads CATSSTGAQDTDTQYF. The DNA of the CDR3 is TGTGCCACCAGTTCAACAGGGGCGCAAGACACAGATACGCAGTATTTT.

The chain uses TRBV5-5 and TRBJ2-2, with 9 bases lining up with TRBD2. The CDR3 runs to 16 residues. J gave up 7 bases and V 3 bases, and 10 bases lay outside the gene matches. The germline V gene has CDR1 SGHKS and CDR2 YYEKEE (reference sequence). The CDR3 loop is CASSSLTSGTVGELFF. The CDR3 DNA is TGTGCCAGCAGCTCCCTGACTAGCGGCACGGTCGGGGAGCTGTTTTTT.

There are a few counts of this clonotype. The CDR3 loop is CASSPRLAGAQETQYF. CDR3 DNA sequence: TGTGCCAGCAGCCCGAGACTAGCGGGGGCACAAGAGACCCAGTACTTC. The chain employs TRBV7-2 and TRBJ2-5; 12 bases align to TRBD2. The V gene's germline CDR1 is SGHTA and CDR2 FQGNSA. The junction had 6 bases not matched to a gene; V was cut back by 5 bases and J by 2 bases. CDR3 length: 16 residues.

Ten or more counts support this clonotype. The chain employs TRBV28 and TRBJ2-7; 7 nucleotides line up with TRBD1. The CDR3 is 14 amino acids. Germline V gene data show CDR1 as MDHEN and CDR2 as SYDVKM. V shed 0 bases and J 4 bases; nucleotides not matched to a gene: 3. The CDR3 nucleotides are TGTGCCAGCAGTTTATGGGGCAGGGGGTACGAGCAGTACTTC. Amino acid sequence: CASSLWGRGYEQYF.

This clonotype was detected many times. The J gene is TRBJ2-4, the V gene TRBV7-9; 7 positions agree with TRBD1. The J segment lost 1 base and the V segment lost 0 bases, leaving 3 bases of the junction unmatched. The CDR3 has 16 residues. Germline CDR1 is SEHNR and CDR2 is FQNEAQ (reference sequence). CDR3 coding DNA: TGTGCCAGCAGCTTAGCTACAGGGGTTGCCAAAAACATTCAGTACTTC. Amino acids: CASSLATGVAKNIQYF.

The rearrangement links TRBV7-3 to TRBJ2-5; possibly TRBD2 for D (5 bases). The ends were cut back, 3 bases at V and 4 bases at J, with 9 bases in the middle. The CDR3 loop spans 13 amino acids. In germline, CDR1 is SGHTA, CDR2 FQGTGA. The CDR3 DNA sequence: TGTGCCAGCAGCTTCGGGCTAGCAGAGACCCAGTACTTC. Its protein is CASSFGLAETQYF.

This rearrangement joins TRBV6-5 to TRBJ2-3, with TRBD2 matching over 14 bases. Trimming cost V 5 bases and J 4 bases; bases outside gene matches: 5. The CDR3 covers 16 residues. Germline lookup yields CDR1 MNHEY and CDR2 SVGAGI. This chain's CDR3 is CASSRRLAGGADTQYF. Written as DNA, the CDR3 is TGTGCCAGCAGTCGGAGACTAGCGGGAGGGGCAGATACGCAGTATTTT.

This clonotype was recorded a few times. This chain uses TRBV12-3 or TRBV12-4 with TRBJ2-1; maybe TRBD1 (5 bases). The CDR3 length is 14 residues. Trimming took 4 bases from V and 10 from J, leaving 17 bases between them. The CDR3 DNA follows: TGTGCCAGCAGTTCCCCGAACAGGTTAAAGGAGCAGTTCTTC. Translation gives CASSSPNRLKEQFF.

V gene TRBV2 combines with J gene TRBJ2-2; 9 bases agree with TRBD1. The CDR3 totals 15 residues. Germline lookup yields CDR1 SNHLY and CDR2 FYNNEI. After removal of 10 bases from V and 7 bases from J, the junction contained 13 bases not matched to a gene. CDR3 DNA: TGTGCCACCCCAAGCCGGGACAGGGCTGGCGGGGAGCTGTTTTTT. Its translation: CATPSRDRAGGELFF.